Included here is one T cell receptor beta chain sequence, with context. Per the study methods: By means of reference gene primer amplification, nucleated cell counts were estimated. Clones were sequenced by immunoSEQ multiplex PCR, and TCRdb holds only the in-frame ones, with some missing. D and trimming were read from the DNA, whereas the V and J calls and clone size are those reported in that table. The sample gives 30,000 to 40,000 clones, less than 80% of which show up once; about 10% is in the top ten. In Seattle, patients joined the study during active infection and were tracked longitudinally. This record comes from a study of blood T cell repertoires in COVID-19. V shed 7 bases, J shed 8 bases, and the junction held 10 bases outside the gene matches. CDR1 SQVTM and CDR2 ANQGSEA come from the germline V gene. The CDR3 covers 13 residues.

The chain uses TRBV29-1 and TRBJ2-1; 8 bases align to TRBD1. Sequenced: peripheral blood. The sequence was collected from a man aged 70 or older with COVID-19, enrolled during active disease. The CDR3 here is CSDRGVGRDEQFF. The CDR3 bases are TGCAGCGACAGGGGGGTAGGTAGGGATGAGCAGTTCTTC.